This entry describes one TCR beta chain. Its cognate antigen is unknown. This sample was included in a study of T cells after yellow fever vaccination. Study-level points and caveats: Boosting was followed by the reappearance of most primary-vaccination clones (around 95% CD4, more than 70% CD8). A secondary response was less intense yet reached its peak sooner, at day 5 versus 15.

Trimming pared 1 base from V and 1 base from J, leaving 5 bases between. CDR1 is SGHRS, CDR2 YFSETQ, per germline. The CDR3 covers 13 residues. TCR cDNA was made by 5'RACE template switching, adding a universal primer site and UMIs. TCRdb independently ran MiXCR on the 5' RACE reads; one entry per CDR3 protein. In the table there are under 700,000 distinct CDR3 sequences, less than 20% of which are singletons. The rearrangement links TRBV5-1 to TRBJ1-1, with D uncertain. This receptor was obtained from a young man who received the YFV17D yellow fever vaccine. The specimen was PBMCs, collected more than 4 days after the first yellow fever vaccination. CDR3 DNA: TGCGCCAGCAGCTTGCTACCGAACACTGAAGCTTTCTTT. Protein: CASSLLPNTEAFF.